A single T cell receptor (beta chain) is shown here with its context. Its specificity is not known. The data are from a study of CD4 T cells in relation to SARS-CoV-2 and coronaviruses. The study's findings and limits: No donor gave both pre-pandemic and post-infection samples.

The V gene end was trimmed by 5 bases and the J gene end by 2 bases; junction bases not matched to a gene: 3. The CDR3 is made up of 15 amino acids. CDR1 SGHNT and CDR2 YYREEE come from the germline V gene (reference sequence). CD4+ T cells from unexposed donors were obtained before the COVID-19 pandemic (2011-2018). After nine to ten days of culture, CD4+ T cells were isolated. Cells permitting, SARS-CoV-2 S/N and four cold-coronavirus spikes were tested on unexposed-donor CD4+ T cells. Cultures received half-medium IL-2 refreshes on days 3 and 7. Generated by immunoSEQ multiplex PCR, the TCRdb table keeps only in-frame clones and is missing some. The table records 20,000 to 25,000 clones, 60% to 85% of them present only once.

The receptor's source is a human donor in good health. The sample was CD4+ T cells from PBMCs, cultured in vitro. The chain combines TRBV5-4 with TRBJ2-3; 12 positions match TRBD2. The CDR3 spells CASRLAGGFTDTQYF. The CDR3 DNA follows: TGTGCCAGCAGACTAGCGGGGGGATTCACAGATACGCAGTATTTT.